One sample yielded the 27 T cell receptor beta chains listed below, sequenced in a study of T cell responses to AZD1222 COVID-19 vaccine. Method: immunoSEQ multiplex PCR; TCRdb's copy keeps in-frame clones and lacks some. This table has 100,000 or so clones, 90% appearing once. The input for sequencing was peripheral blood, taken on day 0 of AZD1222 vaccination. The receptors stem from an adult in good health.

The chain couples TRBV30 to TRBJ2-1, with D perhaps being TRBD1 or TRBD2 (5 bases each). This CDR3 spans 13 amino acids. The V end was cut by 4 bases, the J end by 12 bases, with 19 bases between. Germline loops: CDR1 GTSNPN, CDR2 SVGIG (reference sequence). In nucleotides, the CDR3 is TGTGCCTGGACCGGGGCCCTTCCCGCCAGGCAGTTCTTC. Protein sequence: CAWTGALPARQFF.

The chain carries TRBV6-5 and TRBJ2-7; 7 positions agree with TRBD1. Trimming took 6 bases from V and 1 from J; bases not matched to a gene: 9. The CDR3 is made up of 15 amino acids. CDR1 is MNHEY, CDR2 SVGAGI, per germline. The CDR3 region has the DNA TGTGCCAGCAGCCGATTCCGGGACAGTTCCTACGAGCAGTACTTC. Translation: CASSRFRDSSYEQYF.

This chain links TRBV27 with TRBJ1-2; D remains unclear. The V end lost 5 bases, the J end lost 4 bases, and 17 bases lay between the germline ends. Germline CDR1 and CDR2: MNHEY and SMNVEV (reference sequence). This CDR3 spans 15 amino acids. DNA of the CDR3: TGTGCCAGCAGTCCGACTCGAGTCCTTGGCTATGGCTACACCTTC. This translates into CASSPTRVLGYGYTF.

This clone was seen a handful of times. The rearrangement joins TRBV7-2 to TRBJ1-1, with TRBD1 as a possible D gene (5 bases). The germline V gene has CDR1 SGHTA and CDR2 FQGNSA. V was trimmed by 5 bases and J by 5 bases, leaving 15 bases between them. The CDR3 has 14 amino acids. This CDR3 reads CASSPAGGGTEAFF. The DNA of the CDR3 is TGTGCCAGCAGCCCAGCCGGGGGAGGGACTGAAGCTTTCTTT.

V usage is TRBV5-5 and J usage is TRBJ1-1, with D hard to call. Trimming took off 4 bases at V and 3 bases at J, with 22 bases between the two ends. Per germline, CDR1 SGHKS and CDR2 YYEKEE (reference sequence). The CDR3 consists of 17 residues. The CDR3 region is CASSGPGLPQTDTEAFF. CDR3 DNA sequence: TGTGCCAGCAGCGGCCCGGGCCTCCCTCAAACGGACACTGAAGCTTTCTTT.

J is TRBJ1-4 and V is TRBV15; D is uncertain. The CDR3 loop spans 12 amino acids. Germline values: CDR1 LNHNV, CDR2 YYDKDF (reference sequence). Trimming shortened V by 0 bases and J by 7 bases, and 3 bases separated the two germline ends. The CDR3 sequence: CATSRDLEKLFF. The DNA of the CDR3 is TGTGCCACCAGCAGAGATCTTGAAAAACTGTTTTTT.

The chain has TRBV3-1 (or the pseudogene TRBV3-2) and TRBJ2-7; TRBD2 agrees at 11 bases. Germline CDR1 LGHDT, CDR2 YNNKEL (reference sequence). This CDR3 is built from 17 residues. The trim removed 0 bases at V and 1 base at J, leaving 5 bases unmatched. The CDR3 reads CASSQEASGGPSYEQYF. The CDR3 DNA is TGTGCCAGCAGCCAAGAAGCTAGCGGGGGGCCTTCCTACGAGCAGTACTTC.

The chain is built from TRBV19 and TRBJ2-1, with D perhaps matching TRBD1 or TRBD2 (5 bases each). Trimming cost V 5 bases and J 0 bases, with 14 bases left between them. The CDR3 is 16 residues long. The V gene's germline CDR1 is LNHDA and CDR2 SQIVND (reference sequence). This CDR3 reads CASSPPGAPSYNEQFF. The CDR3 bases are TGTGCCAGTAGTCCCCCCGGGGCCCCCTCCTACAATGAGCAGTTCTTC.

The J gene is TRBJ1-6, the V gene TRBV6-5, with a possible D match to TRBD1 (5 bases). Trimming took off 5 bases at V and 8 bases at J, with 13 bases between the two ends. The V gene's germline CDR1 is MNHEY and CDR2 SVGAGI. This CDR3 comprises 14 residues. The CDR3 DNA sequence: TGTGCCAGCAGTACGCGGGGGGAGTATTCACCCCTCCACTTT. It encodes CASSTRGEYSPLHF.

V usage is TRBV7-9 and J usage is TRBJ2-3, with 9 nucleotides matching TRBD2. The length of the CDR3 is 16 residues. The germline CDR1 and CDR2 sequences are SEHNR and FQNEAQ (reference sequence). The V and J ends lost 5 bases and 3 bases, in that order; junction bases with no gene match: 9. This CDR3 is CASSPWRGGITDTQYF. DNA of the CDR3: TGTGCCAGCAGCCCCTGGCGGGGGGGTATTACAGATACGCAGTATTTT.

The chain has TRBV24-1 and TRBJ1-2, with D tentatively TRBD1 (6 bases). V was pared by 7 bases and J by 4 bases, with 12 bases between. Germline V lookup: CDR1 KGHDR, CDR2 SFDVKD. The CDR3 is made up of 13 amino acids. This chain's CDR3 is CATRPGHFYGYTF. DNA for the CDR3: TGTGCCACCAGGCCGGGACATTTCTATGGCTACACCTTC.

This rearrangement joins TRBV12-3 or TRBV12-4 to TRBJ1-1, with no clear D. This CDR3 has 11 amino acids. V lost 6 bases and J 9 bases, leaving 11 bases between the germline ends. Here the CDR3 DNA reads TGTGCCAGCAGCCGACACTCCCAAGCTTTCTTT. Protein: CASSRHSQAFF.

The chain employs TRBV12-3 or TRBV12-4 and TRBJ1-1; D uncertain. The length of the CDR3 is 12 residues. With 6 bases removed from V and 0 bases from J, the gap between germline ends came to 5 bases. CDR3 DNA: TGTGCCAGCAGAACAATGAACACTGAAGCTTTCTTT. Residues: CASRTMNTEAFF.

V gene TRBV19 combines with J gene TRBJ1-3, with no clear D. Between the trimmed V and J ends, which lost 0 bases and 0 bases, there was a span of 6 bases. The germline V gene has CDR1 LNHDA and CDR2 SQIVND (reference sequence). CDR3 length equals 15 residues. DNA for the CDR3: TGTGCCAGTAGTATAGAGCTCTACTCTGGAAACACCATATATTTT. Translation: CASSIELYSGNTIYF.

This chain links TRBV5-3 with TRBJ1-4, with D possibly TRBD1 on 5 matching bases. TRBV5-3 is an ORF, with its function uncertain. The V gene lost 7 bases and the J gene lost 6 bases, with 16 bases spanning the gap. The CDR3 spans 14 residues. In DNA, the CDR3 is TGTGCCAGAGATCGAACAGGTAAAGATGAAAAACTGTTTTTT. It specifies CARDRTGKDEKLFF.

The V and J genes are TRBV25-1 and TRBJ2-5; D is unresolved. Germline CDR1 and CDR2: MGHDK and SYGVNS. The CDR3 length is 12 residues. Trimming cost V 1 base and J 3 bases, with 3 bases left between them. CDR3 region: CASSEFKETQYF. Here the CDR3 DNA reads TGTGCCAGCAGTGAATTCAAAGAGACCCAGTACTTC.

This clone was detected only a few times. V and J are TRBV2 and TRBJ1-1; D is perhaps TRBD1 (5 bases). The V end was cut by 4 bases, the J end by 3 bases, with 15 bases between. This CDR3 spans 15 amino acids. Looked up from germline, CDR1 is SNHLY and CDR2 is FYNNEI. CDR3 amino acids: CASSGGPRRHTEAFF. CDR3 nucleotide sequence: TGTGCCAGCAGTGGGGGACCCAGGCGGCACACTGAAGCTTTCTTT. Combining the CDR3 with reference TRBV2 and TRBJ1-1 gives the whole variable domain EPEVTQTPSHQVTQMGQEVILRCVPISNHLYFYWYRQILGQKVEFLVSFYNNEISEKSEIFDDQFSVERPDGSNFTLKIRSTKLEDSAMYFCASSGGPRRHTEAFFGQGTRLTVV.

This sequence joins TRBV5-1 and TRBJ1-2; TRBD1 agrees at 8 bases. CDR1 is SGHRS and CDR2 is YFSETQ in the germline V gene. V lost 3 bases, J lost 6 bases, and 7 bases stayed unmatched. The CDR3 contains 14 residues. CDR3 loop: CASSSPDREDGYTF. The DNA for the CDR3 is TGCGCCAGCAGCTCTCCGGACAGGGAGGATGGCTACACCTTC.

This chain uses TRBV6-5 with TRBJ1-5; possible D gene TRBD1, 5 bases. CDR3 length: 15 amino acids. Per germline, CDR1 MNHEY and CDR2 SVGAGI. The V gene lost 6 bases and the J gene lost 0 bases, with 12 bases spanning the gap. The CDR3 protein is CASRPGHFSNQPQHF. CDR3 DNA: TGTGCCAGCAGGCCCGGACACTTTAGCAATCAGCCCCAGCATTTT.

This clone was detected only once. V and J are TRBV5-5 and TRBJ2-1; TRBD2 matches 8 bases. Germline V gene lookup returns CDR1 SGHKS and CDR2 YYEKEE (reference sequence). This CDR3 spans 17 amino acids. Unmatched junction bases numbered 10, after V lost 0 bases and J lost 5 bases. The CDR3 coding sequence is TGTGCCAGCAGCTTGGCGCCATCGAGCGGGGGCCACAATGAGCAGTTCTTC. Its translation is CASSLAPSSGGHNEQFF.

The CDR3 nucleotides read TGCGCCAGCAGCTCCGGGACTAGCGGATACAATGAGCAGTTCTTC. It is translated as CASSSGTSGYNEQFF. The V call is TRBV5-1, the J call TRBJ2-1, with 11 bases matching TRBD2. Germline V gives CDR1 SGHRS, CDR2 YFSETQ. The CDR3 has 15 residues. The junction had 3 bases not matched to a gene; V was cut back by 3 bases and J by 4 bases.

The CDR3 DNA reads TGTGCCAGCACCCCTGTGCGTCCTGAAGCTTTCTTT. Translating it yields CASTPVRPEAFF. V gene TRBV11-1 combines with J gene TRBJ1-1; D remains unclear. Trimming stripped 7 bases from V and 6 bases from J, with 12 bases between. CDR1 and CDR2 from the germline V gene are SGHAT and FQDESV (reference sequence). The CDR3 totals 12 residues.

The table lists this clone with a count of one. The chain couples TRBV2 to TRBJ1-4; D is unclear. The length of the CDR3 is 14 residues. The V and J ends lost 7 bases and 3 bases respectively, with 12 bases between them. Germline CDR1 SNHLY, CDR2 FYNNEI. The chain's CDR3 is CASNPTLPNEKLFF. The DNA for the CDR3 is TGTGCCAGCAACCCGACACTGCCTAATGAAAAACTGTTTTTT.

This chain links TRBV5-8 with TRBJ2-1; tentatively, D is TRBD1 or TRBD2 (5 bases each). There are 14 residues in the CDR3. From germline, CDR1 is SGHTS and CDR2 YDEGEE. V lost 0 bases and J lost 9, with 13 bases in between. The CDR3 DNA reads as TGTGCCAGCAGCTTGGGCGGGTGGGGCAGTGAGCAGTTCTTC. The encoded protein is CASSLGGWGSEQFF.

The V and J genes are TRBV7-3 and TRBJ1-2, with a possible D match to TRBD1 (6 bases). Trimming stripped 5 bases from V and 6 bases from J, with 22 bases between. This CDR3 has 16 residues. Germline CDR1 SGHTA, CDR2 FQGTGA. CDR3 in amino acids: CASSAQTGTPNDGYTF. CDR3 DNA sequence: TGTGCCAGCAGCGCCCAGACCGGGACACCAAATGATGGCTACACCTTC.

The genes are TRBV15 and TRBJ2-5, with 10 bases lining up with TRBD1. The CDR3 has 16 amino acids. Germline-derived CDR1 and CDR2 are LNHNV and YYDKDF (reference sequence). Losses at the gene ends were 1 base for V and 5 bases for J; bases not matched to a gene: 7. The CDR3 sequence: CATSRVEGQGRETQYF. CDR3 DNA sequence: TGTGCCACCAGCAGAGTAGAGGGACAGGGGAGGGAGACCCAGTACTTC.

This clone showed up just once. The chain combines TRBV5-1 with TRBJ2-2; D not resolved. Trimming took off 0 bases at V and 3 bases at J, with 6 bases between the two ends. The CDR3 totals 14 residues. The germline V gene encodes CDR1 SGHRS and CDR2 YFSETQ. The chain's CDR3 is CASSLAEDTGELFF. In nucleotides, the CDR3 is TGCGCCAGCAGCTTGGCAGAGGACACCGGGGAGCTGTTTTTT.